A single sample gave rise to the 5 T cell receptor beta chains below, sequenced in a study of blood T cell repertoires in COVID-19. The method was immunoSEQ multiplex PCR; TCRdb's version includes in-frame clones alone and lacks a portion of them. Of roughly 69,000 clones in the sample, more than 60% are singletons; the top ten hold approximately 9.2%. What was sequenced was peripheral blood. These receptors originate from a woman in her forties or fifties with acute or convalescent COVID-19.

The rearrangement uses TRBV27 and TRBJ2-1; 7 positions match TRBD2. With 5 bases clipped from V and 7 bases from J, the junction kept 14 bases outside the gene matches. CDR3 length equals 16 residues. Germline CDR1 is MNHEY and CDR2 is SMNVEV (reference sequence). The CDR3 bases are TGTGCCAGCAGTCCCCCATGGGCGGGAGAAGGTAATGAGCAGTTCTTC. Amino acids: CASSPPWAGEGNEQFF.

The chain uses TRBV27 and TRBJ2-7, with 8 bases that match TRBD2. V shed 5 bases, J shed 3 bases, and the junction held 15 bases outside the gene matches. CDR3 length: 17 residues. The germline CDR1 and CDR2 sequences are MNHEY and SMNVEV (reference sequence). The CDR3 region has the DNA TGTGCCAGCAGTCATAGACTAGCAGCGGGAGAATACTACGAGCAGTACTTC. Translation gives CASSHRLAAGEYYEQYF.

The count of this clone is one. V gene TRBV7-9 combines with J gene TRBJ2-7, with D unclear. This CDR3 spans 12 amino acids. Deletions cut 3 bases from V and 7 bases from J, with 10 bases between. Germline CDR1 is SEHNR and CDR2 is FQNEAQ (reference sequence). The CDR3 spells CASSFSGSEQYF. CDR3 sequence (DNA): TGTGCCAGCAGCTTCTCAGGTTCGGAGCAGTACTTC.

This rearrangement joins TRBV3-1 (or the pseudogene TRBV3-2) to TRBJ2-7; 12 bases are shared with TRBD2. Losses at the gene ends were 6 bases for V and 7 bases for J; bases not matched to a gene: 4. The V gene's germline CDR1 is LGHDT and CDR2 YNNKEL (reference sequence). This CDR3 has 13 residues. The CDR3 spells CASRFGLAGEQYF. The DNA for the CDR3 is TGTGCCAGCAGGTTCGGACTAGCGGGGGAGCAGTACTTC.

DNA of the CDR3: TGTGCCAGCAGTGACAGGGTCGAGGGCTACACCTTC. Its translation is CASSDRVEGYTF. This rearrangement joins TRBV27 to TRBJ1-2; TRBD1 matches at 7 bases. The CDR3 is made up of 12 amino acids. Looked up from germline, CDR1 is MNHEY and CDR2 is SMNVEV (reference sequence). V gave up 5 bases and J gave up 8 bases; unmatched junction bases: 5.